This T cell receptor (beta chain) appears in the sequencing data of a study of T-cell reconstitution after alpha-beta-depleted transplantation in children. Trimming took 0 bases from V and 4 from J, leaving 9 bases between them. The CDR3 consists of 14 residues. Germline V gene data show CDR1 as LGHNA and CDR2 as YSLEER. TCRbeta library construction was performed incorporating unique molecular identifiers. One entry per CDR3 protein, called by TCRdb with MiXCR from the PCR reads. Of hundreds of thousands of distinct CDR3 sequences detected, about 10% appear once; the ten largest clones hold less than 4.5%.

The chain links TRBV4-3 to TRBJ1-2; no clear D. The origin of this receptor is a human donor who donated a stem cell graft to a child with acute myeloid leukemia. Sequences were derived from PBMCs from the stem cell graft donor, sampled from the stem cell graft. The CDR3 loop reads CASSQEEGTYGYTF. The CDR3, as DNA: TGCGCCAGCAGCCAAGAGGAGGGAACCTATGGCTACACCTTC.